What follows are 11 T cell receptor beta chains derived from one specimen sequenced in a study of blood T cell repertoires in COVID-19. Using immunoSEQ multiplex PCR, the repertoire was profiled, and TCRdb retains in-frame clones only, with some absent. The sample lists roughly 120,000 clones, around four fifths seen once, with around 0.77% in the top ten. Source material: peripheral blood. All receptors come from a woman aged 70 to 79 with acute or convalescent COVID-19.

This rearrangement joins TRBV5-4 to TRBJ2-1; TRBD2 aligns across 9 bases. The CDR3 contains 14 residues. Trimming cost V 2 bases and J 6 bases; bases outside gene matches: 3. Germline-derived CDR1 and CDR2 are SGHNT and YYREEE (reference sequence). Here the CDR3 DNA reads TGTGCCAGCAGCTTACGCGGGAGGGCCAATGAGCAGTTCTTC. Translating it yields CASSLRGRANEQFF.

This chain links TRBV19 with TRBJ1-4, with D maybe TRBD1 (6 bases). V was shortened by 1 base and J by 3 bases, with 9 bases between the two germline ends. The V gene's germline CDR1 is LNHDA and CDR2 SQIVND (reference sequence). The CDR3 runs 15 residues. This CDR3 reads CASSIGGGANEKLFF. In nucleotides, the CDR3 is TGTGCCAGTAGTATAGGAGGGGGAGCTAATGAAAAACTGTTTTTT. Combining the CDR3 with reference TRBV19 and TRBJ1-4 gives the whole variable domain DGGITQSPKYLFRKEGQNVTLSCEQNLNHDAMYWYRQDPGQGLRLIYYSQIVNDFQKGDIAEGYSVSREKKESFPLTVTSAQKNPTAFYLCASSIGGGANEKLFFGSGTQLSVL.

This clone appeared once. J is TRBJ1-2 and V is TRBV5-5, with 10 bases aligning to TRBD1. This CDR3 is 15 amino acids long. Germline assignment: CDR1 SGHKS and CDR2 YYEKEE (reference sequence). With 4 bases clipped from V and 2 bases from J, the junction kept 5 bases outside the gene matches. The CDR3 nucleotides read TGTGCCAGCAGCCCCGGGACAGGGGTAAACTATGGCTACACCTTC. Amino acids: CASSPGTGVNYGYTF.

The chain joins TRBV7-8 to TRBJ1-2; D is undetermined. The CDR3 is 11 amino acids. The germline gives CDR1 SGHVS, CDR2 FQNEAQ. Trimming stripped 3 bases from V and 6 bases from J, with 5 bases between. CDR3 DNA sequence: TGTGCCAGCAGCTTCGGTCATGGCTACACCTTC. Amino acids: CASSFGHGYTF.

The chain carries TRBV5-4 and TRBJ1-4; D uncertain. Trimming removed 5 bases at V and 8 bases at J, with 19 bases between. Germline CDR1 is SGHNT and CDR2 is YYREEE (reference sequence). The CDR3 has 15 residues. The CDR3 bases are TGTGCCAGCAGTATGACGGGAGGCGAGTGGGAAAAACTGTTTTTT. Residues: CASSMTGGEWEKLFF.

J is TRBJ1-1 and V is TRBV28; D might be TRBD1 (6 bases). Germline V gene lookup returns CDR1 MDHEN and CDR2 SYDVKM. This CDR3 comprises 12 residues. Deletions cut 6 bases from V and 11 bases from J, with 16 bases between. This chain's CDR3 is CASSHPQGWAFF. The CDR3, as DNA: TGTGCCAGCAGCCACCCACAGGGCTGGGCTTTCTTT.

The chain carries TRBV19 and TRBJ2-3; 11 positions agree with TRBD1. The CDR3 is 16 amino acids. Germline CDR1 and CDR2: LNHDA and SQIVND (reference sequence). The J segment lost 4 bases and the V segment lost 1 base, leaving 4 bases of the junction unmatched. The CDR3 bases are TGTGCCAGTAGTATAGGGACAGGGGGCGCGGCAGATACGCAGTATTTT. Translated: CASSIGTGGAADTQYF. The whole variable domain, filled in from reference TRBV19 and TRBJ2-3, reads DGGITQSPKYLFRKEGQNVTLSCEQNLNHDAMYWYRQDPGQGLRLIYYSQIVNDFQKGDIAEGYSVSREKKESFPLTVTSAQKNPTAFYLCASSIGTGGAADTQYFGPGTRLTVL.

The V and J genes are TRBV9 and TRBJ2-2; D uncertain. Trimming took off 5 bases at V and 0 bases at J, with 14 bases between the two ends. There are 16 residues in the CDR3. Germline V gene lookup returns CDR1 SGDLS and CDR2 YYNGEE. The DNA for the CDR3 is TGTGCCAGCAGTCGTAGGCAGGATGCGAACACCGGGGAGCTGTTTTTT. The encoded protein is CASSRRQDANTGELFF.

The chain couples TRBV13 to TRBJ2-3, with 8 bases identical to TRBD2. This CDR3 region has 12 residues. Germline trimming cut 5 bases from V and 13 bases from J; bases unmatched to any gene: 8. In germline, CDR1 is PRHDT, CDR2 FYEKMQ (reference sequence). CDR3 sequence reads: CASSRYGGAKYF. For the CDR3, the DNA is TGTGCCAGCAGCCGCTACGGGGGGGCTAAGTATTTT. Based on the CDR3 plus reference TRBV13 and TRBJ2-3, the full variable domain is AAGVIQSPRHLIKEKRETATLKCYPIPRHDTVYWYQQGPGQDPQFLISFYEKMQSDKGSIPDRFSAQQFSDYHSELNMSSLELGDSALYFCASSRYGGAKYFGPGTRLTVL.

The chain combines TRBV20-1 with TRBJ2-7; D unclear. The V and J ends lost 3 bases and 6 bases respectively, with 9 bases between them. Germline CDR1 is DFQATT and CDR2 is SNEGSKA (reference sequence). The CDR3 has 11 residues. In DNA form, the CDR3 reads TGCAGTGCTAGTTATTCTCTCGAGCAGTACTTC. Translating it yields CSASYSLEQYF.

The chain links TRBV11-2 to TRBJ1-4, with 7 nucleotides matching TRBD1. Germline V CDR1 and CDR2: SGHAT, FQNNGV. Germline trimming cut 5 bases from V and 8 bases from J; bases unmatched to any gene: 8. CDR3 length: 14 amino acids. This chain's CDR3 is CASSQTGSGEKLFF. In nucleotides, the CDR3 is TGTGCCAGCAGCCAGACAGGGTCAGGGGAAAAACTGTTTTTT.